The 11 T cell receptor beta chains reported below all come from one sample, sequenced in a study of shared clonotypes between healthy human individuals. Sequencing was performed with immunoSEQ multiplex PCR; in TCRdb, only in-frame clones are kept and a portion is missing. In the table there are under 2.5 million clones, around 93% of which are singletons. What was sequenced was naive CD4+ T cells from PBMCs. Subset reported: CD45RA+ positively selected. All receptors derive from a man younger than 35 in good health. Some clones in this sample may be carry-over from other donors' samples.

CDR3 in DNA: TGTGCCAGTAGTATCCAAGGGGGGGCTGGAGAGACCCAGTACTTC. The encoded protein is CASSIQGGAGETQYF. This chain links TRBV19 with TRBJ2-5; D might be TRBD2 (7 bases). This CDR3 has 15 residues. Germline V lookup: CDR1 LNHDA, CDR2 SQIVND (reference sequence). The V end lost 3 bases, the J end lost 4 bases, and 15 bases lay between the germline ends.

The CDR3 loop is CASSEGGKSASQHF. In DNA, the CDR3 is TGTGCCAGCAGTGAAGGGGGGAAATCAGCGTCCCAGCATTTT. V is TRBV2 and J is TRBJ1-5; maybe TRBD1 (5 bases). The V gene lost 1 base and the J gene lost 11 bases, with 15 bases spanning the gap. The CDR3 has 14 residues. The germline CDR1 and CDR2 sequences are SNHLY and FYNNEI.

V gene TRBV28 combines with J gene TRBJ2-7; possibly TRBD1 or TRBD2 for D (6 bases each). Germline V gene data show CDR1 as MDHEN and CDR2 as SYDVKM. CDR3 length: 13 residues. V was trimmed by 6 bases and J by 7 bases, leaving 16 bases between them. CDR3 amino acids: CASREGGNSEQYF. CDR3 coding DNA: TGTGCCAGCAGGGAGGGGGGTAATAGTGAGCAGTACTTC.

Worth noting for this clone: One end of the junction does not line up with germline, which may come from a read error. CDR3 in amino acids: CASSLRLGSVVF. CDR3 nucleotide sequence: TGTGCCAGCAGTTTACGACTGGGTAGCGTAGTCTTC. V is TRBV28 and J is TRBJ2-1, with D tentatively TRBD2 (5 bases). Germline V CDR1 and CDR2: MDHEN, SYDVKM. The CDR3 consists of 12 residues. The full variable domain, completed using reference TRBV28 and TRBJ2-1, is DVKVTQSSRYLVKRTGEKVFLECVQDMDHENMFWYRQDPGLGLRLIYFSYDVKMKEKGDIPEGYSVSREKKERFSLILESASTNQTSMYLCASSLRLGSVVFGPGTRLTVL.

This clone was seen a handful of times. The genes are TRBV28 and TRBJ2-1; TRBD1 aligns across 7 bases. Trimming took 10 bases from V and 3 from J; bases not matched to a gene: 6. CDR1 and CDR2 (germline): MDHEN, SYDVKM. The CDR3 extends over 13 amino acids. The CDR3 DNA is TGTGCCACCGGGGACAGTTTCTACAATGAGCAGTTCTTC. Its protein product is CATGDSFYNEQFF.

The rearrangement uses TRBV18 and TRBJ2-3, with D possibly matching TRBD2 (5 bases). The CDR3 consists of 16 residues. V lost 2 bases and J lost 1, with 13 bases in between. Per the germline V gene, CDR1 is KGHSH and CDR2 is LQKENI. The CDR3 DNA sequence: TGTGCCAGCTCACCAGATCGGACTTTTCGCACAGATACGCAGTATTTT. Translating it yields CASSPDRTFRTDTQYF.

The CDR3 protein is CASSLGRGEYEQYF. In DNA form, the CDR3 reads TGTGCCAGCAGCTTGGGCAGGGGAGAGTACGAGCAGTACTTC. V is TRBV5-4 and J is TRBJ2-7, with a weak D call TRBD1 (6 bases). This CDR3 has 14 residues. Germline CDR1 reads SGHNT; CDR2 reads YYREEE (reference sequence). Between the trimmed V and J ends, which lost 0 bases and 4 bases, there was a span of 11 bases. Variable domain in full (rest from reference TRBV5-4 and TRBJ2-7): ETGVTQSPTHLIKTRGQQVTLRCSSQSGHNTVSWYQQALGQGPQFIFQYYREEENGRGNFPPRFSGLQFPNYSSELNVNALELDDSALYLCASSLGRGEYEQYFGPGTRLTVT.

This chain uses TRBV25-1 with TRBJ2-1; D is perhaps TRBD2 (5 bases). V lost 3 bases, J lost 12 bases, and 12 bases lay in between. The V gene's germline CDR1 is MGHDK and CDR2 SYGVNS. The CDR3 spans 12 residues. The CDR3 sequence is CASSEVAQLQFF. DNA of the CDR3: TGTGCCAGCAGTGAGGTAGCGCAGCTGCAGTTCTTC.

The chain employs TRBV6-1 and TRBJ1-1; no reliable D call. Germline loops: CDR1 MNHNS, CDR2 SASEGT. This CDR3 region has 11 residues. With 7 bases removed from V and 0 bases from J, the gap between germline ends came to 3 bases. The CDR3 DNA sequence: TGTGCCAGCATGATGAACACTGAAGCTTTCTTT. Amino acids: CASMMNTEAFF.

The gene calls are TRBV2 and TRBJ2-2, with D maybe TRBD2 (6 bases). V lost 6 bases, J lost 0 bases, and 11 bases lay in between. From germline, CDR1 is SNHLY and CDR2 FYNNEI. CDR3 length: 15 amino acids. The CDR3 here is CASSPGLSNTGELFF. The CDR3 DNA sequence: TGTGCCAGCAGCCCGGGACTTTCGAACACCGGGGAGCTGTTTTTT.

The rearrangement joins TRBV28 to TRBJ1-1, with 7 bases fitting TRBD1. The CDR3 length is 13 residues. V shed 10 bases and J 3 bases; nucleotides not matched to a gene: 8. CDR1 and CDR2 (germline): MDHEN, SYDVKM. The CDR3 DNA reads TGTGCCATTCAAGACAGGGTCTACACTGAAGCTTTCTTT. Residues: CAIQDRVYTEAFF.